This TCR beta chain was recovered during a study of CD8 T cells in Susac syndrome. The CDR3 extends over 15 amino acids. The ends lost 6 bases at V and 8 bases at J; junction bases unmatched: 15. CDR1 is MNHEY, CDR2 SVGEGT, per germline. About 0.45 to 1 ug RNA was reverse transcribed with random hexamers. By means of immunoSEQ multiplex PCR, TCR beta CDR3 spanning 54 Vbeta and 13 Jbeta underwent amplification. In TCRdb, the immunoSEQ multiplex PCR reads were re-called with MiXCR into one record per CDR3 protein. Here the sample spans approximately 140,000 distinct CDR3 sequences, 80% being singletons. CD8+ and CD4+ blood T cells underwent TCR beta sequencing.

V usage is TRBV6-2 or TRBV6-3 and J usage is TRBJ1-2; TRBD1 matches at 7 bases. The origin of this receptor is a human donor with multiple sclerosis. Material: CD8+ T cells from PBMCs. For the CDR3, the DNA is TGTGCCAGCAGCGCGGAACCACAGGGGCCCTACGGCTACACCTTC. As protein: CASSAEPQGPYGYTF.